This TCR beta chain was profiled in a study of T-cell memory formation after mild COVID-19. From the 5' RACE reads, TCRdb called clonotypes with MiXCR, one entry per CDR3 protein. The sample carries 300,000 to 400,000 distinct CDR3 sequences, approximately 16% recorded once. In this sample, this clonotype turned up a few times. The target antigen is unknown. Findings of the study overall: Whereas later expanders leaned CD4+, clones contracting day 15 to 85 showed a balanced CD4/CD8 makeup.

From germline, CDR1 is SGHRS and CDR2 YFSETQ. CDR3 length equals 14 residues. Trimming removed 8 bases at V and 2 bases at J, with 14 bases between. The clonotype comes from a man between 18 and 29 years old who had mild COVID-19 (a few samples of this study predate the infection). Cell type and time point are not known. Sequencing was carried out using PBMCs or a T cell subset sorted from them (not recorded which). V is TRBV5-1 and J is TRBJ2-1, with D tentatively TRBD1 (6 bases). CDR3 nucleotide sequence: TGCGCCAGTGGGCGGTGGGGGCCCTACAATGAGCAGTTCTTC. This codes for CASGRWGPYNEQFF.